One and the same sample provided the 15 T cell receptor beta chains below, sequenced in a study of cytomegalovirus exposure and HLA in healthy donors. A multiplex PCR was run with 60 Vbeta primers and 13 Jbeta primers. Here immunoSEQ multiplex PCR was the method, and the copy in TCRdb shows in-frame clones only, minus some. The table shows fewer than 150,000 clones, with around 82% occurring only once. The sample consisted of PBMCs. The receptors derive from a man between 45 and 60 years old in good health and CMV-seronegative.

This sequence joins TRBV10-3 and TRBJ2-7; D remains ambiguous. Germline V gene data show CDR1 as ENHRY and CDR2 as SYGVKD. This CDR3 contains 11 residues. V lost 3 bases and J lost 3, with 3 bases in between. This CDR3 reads CAISDLYEQYF. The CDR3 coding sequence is TGTGCCATCAGTGATCTCTACGAGCAGTACTTC.

CDR3 DNA sequence: TGTGCCAGTAGTATTCTCTTCAGGGGCACTGAAGCTTTCTTT. Translated, it gives CASSILFRGTEAFF. This chain links TRBV19 with TRBJ1-1, with D possibly being TRBD1 (6 bases). The CDR3 covers 14 residues. Trimming removed 3 bases from V and 4 bases from J, with 12 bases in between. The V gene's germline CDR1 is LNHDA and CDR2 SQIVND (reference sequence).

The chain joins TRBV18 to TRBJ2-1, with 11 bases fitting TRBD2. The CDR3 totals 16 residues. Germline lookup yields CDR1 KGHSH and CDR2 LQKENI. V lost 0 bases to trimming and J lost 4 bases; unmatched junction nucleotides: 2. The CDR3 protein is CASSPPRTSGYNEQFF. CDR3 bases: TGTGCCAGCTCACCACCTAGGACTAGCGGGTACAATGAGCAGTTCTTC.

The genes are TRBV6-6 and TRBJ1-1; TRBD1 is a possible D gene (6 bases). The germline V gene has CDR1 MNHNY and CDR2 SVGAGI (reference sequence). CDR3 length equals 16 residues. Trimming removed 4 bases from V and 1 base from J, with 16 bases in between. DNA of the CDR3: TGTGCCAGCAGTTCTCAAAGACAGGCGGGGAACACTGAAGCTTTCTTT. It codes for CASSSQRQAGNTEAFF.

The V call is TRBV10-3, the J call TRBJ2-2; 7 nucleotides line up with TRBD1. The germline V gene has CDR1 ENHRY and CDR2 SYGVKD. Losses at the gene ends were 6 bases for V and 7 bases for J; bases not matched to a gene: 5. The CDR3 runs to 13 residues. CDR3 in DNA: TGTGCCATCAGCCCAGGGGGTGGCGGGGAGCTGTTTTTT. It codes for CAISPGGGGELFF.

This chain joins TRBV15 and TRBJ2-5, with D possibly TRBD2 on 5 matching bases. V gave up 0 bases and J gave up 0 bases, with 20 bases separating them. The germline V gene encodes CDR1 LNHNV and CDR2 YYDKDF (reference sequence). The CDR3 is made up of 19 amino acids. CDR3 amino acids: CATSREEGFGSRDQETQYF. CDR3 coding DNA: TGTGCCACCAGCAGAGAAGAGGGTTTTGGGTCGCGGGACCAAGAGACCCAGTACTTC.

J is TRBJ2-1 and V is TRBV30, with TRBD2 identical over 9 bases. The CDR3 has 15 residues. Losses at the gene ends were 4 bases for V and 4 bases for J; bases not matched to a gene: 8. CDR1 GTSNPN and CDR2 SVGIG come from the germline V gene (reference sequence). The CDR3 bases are TGTGCCTGGAATGGTCTAGCGGGACCTTACAATGAGCAGTTCTTC. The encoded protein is CAWNGLAGPYNEQFF.

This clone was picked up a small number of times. CDR3 in DNA: TGTGCCAGCAGCTGGCAGTCAACTAATGAAAAACTGTTTTTT. Its translation: CASSWQSTNEKLFF. V gene TRBV7-9 combines with J gene TRBJ1-4; D is unresolved. V shed 4 bases and J shed 0 bases, with 6 bases lying between them. The CDR3 is 14 residues long. Germline assignment: CDR1 SEHNR and CDR2 FQNEAQ (reference sequence).

DNA of the CDR3: TGTGCCAGCAGTGAACTAAGCAGGGGAAATATCGGGGAGCTGTTTTTT. Translating gives CASSELSRGNIGELFF. The J gene is TRBJ2-2, the V gene TRBV6-1; possible D gene TRBD1, 6 bases. Trimming removed 2 bases at V and 7 bases at J, with 17 bases between. CDR3 length equals 16 residues. Looked up from germline, CDR1 is MNHNS and CDR2 is SASEGT.

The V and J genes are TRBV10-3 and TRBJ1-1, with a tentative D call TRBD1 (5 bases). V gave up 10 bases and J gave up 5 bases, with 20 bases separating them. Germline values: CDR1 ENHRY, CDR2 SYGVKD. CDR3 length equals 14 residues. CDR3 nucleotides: TGTGCCACCCAGCGGGGACGGGGTGGGACTGAAGCTTTCTTT. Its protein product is CATQRGRGGTEAFF.

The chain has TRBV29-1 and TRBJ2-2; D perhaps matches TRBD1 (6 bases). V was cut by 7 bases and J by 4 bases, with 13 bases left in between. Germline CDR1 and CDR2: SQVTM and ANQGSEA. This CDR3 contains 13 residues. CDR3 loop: CSARQGSTGELFF. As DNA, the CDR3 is TGCAGCGCTCGTCAGGGGAGCACCGGGGAGCTGTTTTTT.

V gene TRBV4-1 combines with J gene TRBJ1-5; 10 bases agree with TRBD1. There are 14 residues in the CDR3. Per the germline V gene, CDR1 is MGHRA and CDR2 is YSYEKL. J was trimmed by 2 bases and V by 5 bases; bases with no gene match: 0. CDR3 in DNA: TGCGCCAGCAGCGGGACAGGGGGCAATCAGCCCCAGCATTTT. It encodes CASSGTGGNQPQHF.

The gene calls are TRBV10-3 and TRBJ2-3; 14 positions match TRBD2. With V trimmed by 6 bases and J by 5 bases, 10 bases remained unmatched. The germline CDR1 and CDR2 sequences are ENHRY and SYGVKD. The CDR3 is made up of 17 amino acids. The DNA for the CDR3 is TGTGCCATCAGCGCGAAGACTAGCGGGAGGGCGGGAGATACGCAGTATTTT. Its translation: CAISAKTSGRAGDTQYF.

The CDR3 reads CASSHHRGEGDEKLFF. The CDR3 DNA follows: TGTGCCAGCAGTCACCACAGGGGCGAAGGGGATGAAAAACTGTTTTTT. The chain combines TRBV5-4 with TRBJ1-4; the match to TRBD1 covers 7 bases. CDR3 length equals 16 residues. V trimming: 5 bases; J trimming: 6 bases; junction bases outside the gene matches: 13. The V gene's germline CDR1 is SGHNT and CDR2 YYREEE (reference sequence).

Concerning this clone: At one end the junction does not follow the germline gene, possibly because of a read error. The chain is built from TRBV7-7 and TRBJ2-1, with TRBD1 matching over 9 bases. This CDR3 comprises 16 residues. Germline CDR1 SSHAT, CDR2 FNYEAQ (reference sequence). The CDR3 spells CASSAQPGTGTNEQFF. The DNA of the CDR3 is TGTGCTAGCAGCGCACAGCCCGGGACAGGGACCAATGAGCAGTTCTTC. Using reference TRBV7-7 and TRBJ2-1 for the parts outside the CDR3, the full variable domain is GAGVSQSPRYKVTKRGQDVTLRCDPISSHATLYWYQQALGQGPEFLTYFNYEAQPDKSGLPSDRFSAERPEGSISTLTIQRTEQRDSAMYRCASSAQPGTGTNEQFFGPGTRLTVL.